Shown below are 30 T cell receptor beta chains from a single sample sequenced in a study of blood T cell repertoires in COVID-19. The data were produced by immunoSEQ multiplex PCR, yet TCRdb's version contains in-frame clones alone and is incomplete. Of around 140,000 clones listed, 65% to 80% are singletons. Sequenced sample: peripheral blood. The receptors shown here come from a woman between 55 and 75 years old with acute or convalescent COVID-19.

The CDR3 sequence: CSASLGGRNQPQHF. As DNA, the CDR3 is TGCAGTGCTAGTTTGGGGGGACGGAATCAGCCCCAGCATTTT. The genes are TRBV20-1 and TRBJ1-5; possible D gene TRBD1, 5 bases. The V gene lost 3 bases and the J gene lost 4 bases, with 13 bases spanning the gap. The CDR3 consists of 14 residues. From germline, CDR1 is DFQATT and CDR2 SNEGSKA (reference sequence).

V gene TRBV18 combines with J gene TRBJ1-4; 9 bases are a match to TRBD1. Germline trimming cut 6 bases from V and 5 bases from J; bases unmatched to any gene: 4. The length of the CDR3 is 14 residues. CDR1 is KGHSH, CDR2 LQKENI, per germline. CDR3 region: CASSLGQGNEKLFF. The CDR3 bases are TGTGCCAGCTCCCTGGGACAGGGAAATGAAAAACTGTTTTTT. Full variable domain (rest looked up from reference TRBV18 and TRBJ1-4): NAGVMQNPRHLVRRRGQEARLRCSPMKGHSHVYWYRQLPEEGLKFMVYLQKENIIDESGMPKERFSAEFPKEGPSILRIQQVVRGDSAAYFCASSLGQGNEKLFFGSGTQLSVL.

The V gene is TRBV6-5, the J gene TRBJ2-1; 11 nucleotides align to TRBD2. The CDR3 contains 14 residues. Germline CDR1 and CDR2: MNHEY and SVGAGI. V was clipped by 8 bases and J by 7 bases; unmatched bases: 7. The CDR3 region is CASQTSGSWNEQFF. In DNA form, the CDR3 reads TGTGCCAGCCAAACTAGCGGGAGTTGGAATGAGCAGTTCTTC.

The genes are TRBV7-8 and TRBJ2-5; D is unclear. Germline V gene lookup returns CDR1 SGHVS and CDR2 FQNEAQ. CDR3 length: 11 residues. Trimming took off 3 bases at V and 5 bases at J, with 4 bases between the two ends. The CDR3 is CASSFAETQYF. The CDR3 DNA sequence: TGTGCCAGCAGCTTTGCGGAGACCCAGTACTTC.

The chain has TRBV5-1 and TRBJ2-4, with D uncertain. CDR1 and CDR2 (germline): SGHRS, YFSETQ. The CDR3 extends over 13 amino acids. V lost 0 bases to trimming and J lost 1 base, with 2 bases between them. CDR3 region: CASSLAAKNIQYF. In DNA, the CDR3 is TGCGCCAGCAGCTTGGCTGCCAAAAACATTCAGTACTTC. Combining the CDR3 with reference TRBV5-1 and TRBJ2-4 gives the whole variable domain KAGVTQTPRYLIKTRGQQVTLSCSPISGHRSVSWYQQTPGQGLQFLFEYFSETQRNKGNFPGRFSGRQFSNSRSEMNVSTLELGDSALYLCASSLAAKNIQYFGAGTRLSVL.

A single count supports this clone. J is TRBJ1-1 and V is TRBV6-5, with a tentative D call TRBD1 (5 bases). The CDR3 is 14 residues long. Germline loops: CDR1 MNHEY, CDR2 SVGAGI. With 4 bases removed from V and 5 bases from J, the gap between germline ends came to 14 bases. The CDR3 reads CASSLTGHKTEAFF. For the CDR3, the DNA is TGTGCCAGCAGTTTAACAGGACATAAGACTGAAGCTTTCTTT.

The chain uses TRBV4-1 and TRBJ1-2; no firm D call. The CDR3 is made up of 18 amino acids. The germline CDR1 and CDR2 sequences are MGHRA and YSYEKL. The V and J ends lost 3 bases and 1 base respectively, with 21 bases between them. CDR3 in amino acids: CASSHQIRGADYNYGYTF. CDR3 coding DNA: TGCGCCAGCAGCCATCAAATCAGAGGCGCCGACTATAACTATGGCTACACCTTC.

This sequence joins TRBV7-9 and TRBJ2-7; tentative D call: TRBD1 (5 bases). The CDR3 covers 13 residues. Germline loops: CDR1 SEHNR, CDR2 FQNEAQ (reference sequence). V dropped 5 bases and J dropped 5 bases, with 13 bases sitting between them. The CDR3 loop is CASSPRGINEQYF. The CDR3 DNA follows: TGTGCCAGCAGCCCAAGGGGTATCAACGAGCAGTACTTC.

The rearrangement links TRBV15 to TRBJ1-2, with D possibly matching TRBD1 (6 bases). The germline V and J ends were trimmed by 6 bases and 4 bases, with 12 bases remaining between them. The CDR3 consists of 13 residues. CDR1 is LNHNV, CDR2 YYDKDF, per germline (reference sequence). The DNA of the CDR3 is TGTGCCACCAGTCAAACAGGGCGCTATGGCTACACCTTC. Protein: CATSQTGRYGYTF.

This chain links TRBV6-5 with TRBJ2-1; 9 nucleotides align to TRBD2. J lost 4 bases, V lost 0 bases, and 4 bases had no gene match. This CDR3 comprises 16 residues. Germline CDR1 reads MNHEY; CDR2 reads SVGAGI. The CDR3 protein is CASSYSLREGYNEQFF. Here the CDR3 DNA reads TGTGCCAGCAGTTACTCGTTGCGGGAGGGATACAATGAGCAGTTCTTC.

The chain is built from TRBV3-1 (or the pseudogene TRBV3-2) and TRBJ2-3; 11 positions agree with TRBD2. Germline assignment: CDR1 LGHDT and CDR2 YNNKEL (reference sequence). The CDR3 has 17 residues. With V trimmed by 1 base and J by 5 bases, 8 bases remained unmatched. CDR3 region: CASSQGVTSGNGDTQYF. CDR3 nucleotides: TGTGCCAGCAGCCAAGGCGTGACTAGCGGGAATGGAGATACGCAGTATTTT.

The chain recombines TRBV5-1 with TRBJ2-7, with 8 nucleotides matching TRBD1. CDR1 is SGHRS, CDR2 YFSETQ, per germline. The J segment lost 5 bases and the V segment lost 4 bases, leaving 8 bases of the junction unmatched. The CDR3 contains 14 residues. The CDR3 DNA sequence: TGCGCCAGCAGCGCCCGACAGGGGAGGAACGAGCAGTACTTC. Its translation is CASSARQGRNEQYF.

The J gene is TRBJ2-7, the V gene TRBV7-2; D is possibly TRBD2 (6 bases). Looked up from germline, CDR1 is SGHTA and CDR2 is FQGNSA. The CDR3 length is 15 residues. Trimming removed 5 bases from V and 3 bases from J, with 17 bases in between. CDR3 residues: CASSANRDSFYEQYF. CDR3 nucleotides: TGTGCCAGCAGCGCAAACCGGGACTCGTTCTACGAGCAGTACTTC. Drawing the rest from reference TRBV7-2 and TRBJ2-7, the complete variable domain is GAGVSQSPSNKVTEKGKDVELRCDPISGHTALYWYRQSLGQGLEFLIYFQGNSAPDKSGLPSDRFSAERTGGSVSTLTIQRTQQEDSAVYLCASSANRDSFYEQYFGPGTRLTVT.

The rearrangement joins TRBV6-2 or TRBV6-3 to TRBJ1-6; a possible D gene is TRBD1 (6 bases). This CDR3 is 15 amino acids long. Germline V gene lookup returns CDR1 MNHEY and CDR2 SVGEGT. The V end was cut by 5 bases, the J end by 7 bases, with 15 bases between. CDR3 sequence: CASSPSRGTNSPLHF. The DNA for the CDR3 is TGTGCCAGCAGTCCCAGCAGGGGTACCAATTCACCCCTCCACTTT.

This chain connects TRBV10-3 to TRBJ2-1; D is undetermined. V lost 7 bases and J lost 5, with 12 bases in between. The CDR3 covers 13 residues. CDR1 and CDR2 from the germline V gene are ENHRY and SYGVKD. The CDR3: CAIMGSQHNEQFF. CDR3 bases: TGTGCCATCATGGGTAGCCAGCACAATGAGCAGTTCTTC.

The rearrangement uses TRBV6-6 and TRBJ1-2; 11 nucleotides align to TRBD1. Germline-derived CDR1 and CDR2 are MNHNY and SVGAGI (reference sequence). Trimming removed 5 bases from V and 4 bases from J; junction bases left unmatched: 9. The CDR3 totals 16 residues. CDR3 nucleotide sequence: TGTGCCAGCAGTCGACCGCGGGACAGGGGGTTCTATGGCTACACCTTC. It specifies CASSRPRDRGFYGYTF.

J is TRBJ2-1 and V is TRBV6-1; 8 nucleotides match TRBD1. Germline CDR1 MNHNS, CDR2 SASEGT. The CDR3 runs 17 residues. The V gene end was trimmed by 2 bases and the J gene end by 7 bases; junction bases not matched to a gene: 13. The CDR3 region is CASSELFGQGFWNEQFF. The CDR3 DNA sequence: TGTGCCAGCAGTGAACTCTTCGGACAGGGTTTTTGGAATGAGCAGTTCTTC.

This clone has a handful of counts. V gene TRBV6-1 combines with J gene TRBJ1-6; tentative D call: TRBD1 (6 bases). The V end was cut by 6 bases, the J end by 7 bases, with 25 bases between. Per germline, CDR1 MNHNS and CDR2 SASEGT. The CDR3 runs 18 residues. Here the CDR3 reads CASREFTPGQDWNSPLHF. The CDR3, as DNA: TGTGCCAGCAGGGAATTCACTCCGGGACAAGATTGGAATTCACCCCTCCACTTT.

V and J are TRBV10-3 and TRBJ2-6; 7 bases are shared with TRBD2. CDR3 length: 17 amino acids. Germline CDR1 is ENHRY and CDR2 is SYGVKD. The trim removed 10 bases at V and 1 base at J, leaving 13 bases unmatched. CDR3 nucleotides: TGTGCCACGAGGAGGCTAGCGGCAAATTCTGGGGCCAACGTCCTGACTTTC. Its protein product is CATRRLAANSGANVLTF.

The rearrangement uses TRBV5-6 and TRBJ2-3; 9 bases fit TRBD1. Per the germline V gene, CDR1 is SGHDT and CDR2 is YYEEEE. This CDR3 has 16 residues. V lost 4 bases, J lost 9 bases, and 15 bases stayed unmatched. This chain's CDR3 is CASSKWTGVASLTQYF. The CDR3 DNA sequence: TGTGCCAGCAGCAAATGGACAGGGGTGGCTTCTTTAACGCAGTATTTT.

This sequence joins TRBV4-1 and TRBJ2-3, with TRBD2 matching 7 bases. The trim removed 5 bases at V and 3 bases at J, leaving 5 bases unmatched. The germline V gene has CDR1 MGHRA and CDR2 YSYEKL. This CDR3 region has 14 residues. This CDR3 is CASSSGLVTDTQYF. As DNA, the CDR3 is TGCGCCAGCAGCTCTGGACTAGTAACAGATACGCAGTATTTT.

The V gene is TRBV20-1, the J gene TRBJ2-1; D may be TRBD2 (7 bases). Germline CDR1 and CDR2: DFQATT and SNEGSKA (reference sequence). V lost 3 bases and J lost 12, with 12 bases in between. The CDR3 loop spans 11 amino acids. CDR3: CSARGGLGQFF. In DNA, the CDR3 is TGCAGTGCTAGGGGGGGGCTCGGGCAGTTCTTC.

The chain uses TRBV6-1 and TRBJ2-1; TRBD2 is a possible D gene (6 bases). The CDR3 contains 11 residues. Germline V CDR1 and CDR2: MNHNS, SASEGT. Trimming took 4 bases from V and 13 from J, leaving 11 bases between them. This CDR3 is CASSAGTSQFF. The CDR3 bases are TGTGCCAGCAGTGCCGGGACTTCTCAGTTCTTC.

This rearrangement joins TRBV27 to TRBJ2-7, with 7 bases lining up with TRBD2. CDR1 and CDR2 (germline): MNHEY, SMNVEV (reference sequence). The V segment lost 5 bases and the J segment 3 bases; nucleotides outside the gene matches: 10. This CDR3 has 15 amino acids. CDR3 DNA: TGTGCCAGCAGTCTGAGACTAGCTCCGAACTACGAGCAGTACTTC. Translating gives CASSLRLAPNYEQYF.

This clone appeared a few times. The J gene is TRBJ2-7, the V gene TRBV28; D is possibly TRBD2 (6 bases). The CDR3 consists of 14 residues. Germline V gene sequence: CDR1 MDHEN, CDR2 SYDVKM. Trimming removed 4 bases at V and 10 bases at J, with 20 bases between. In nucleotides, the CDR3 is TGTGCCAGCAGTTCAATCCGAAGCGGGCCTGGACAGTACTTC. It yields the protein CASSSIRSGPGQYF.

In this sample, this clone turned up once. V and J are TRBV7-9 and TRBJ2-2; 9 bases agree with TRBD1. CDR3 size: 15 residues. The germline CDR1 and CDR2 sequences are SEHNR and FQNEAQ (reference sequence). The V gene end was trimmed by 5 bases and the J gene end by 5 bases; junction bases not matched to a gene: 6. The CDR3: CASSQQGALTGELFF. Written as DNA, the CDR3 is TGTGCCAGCAGCCAACAGGGGGCGCTTACCGGGGAGCTGTTTTTT. The whole variable domain, remainder taken from reference TRBV7-9 and TRBJ2-2, is DTGVSQNPRHKITKRGQNVTFRCDPISEHNRLYWYRQTLGQGPEFLTYFQNEAQLEKSRLLSDRFSAERPKGSFSTLEIQRTEQGDSAMYLCASSQQGALTGELFFGEGSRLTVL.

The chain links TRBV5-1 to TRBJ1-1, with unresolved D. The CDR3 sequence is 13 residues long. Germline V gene lookup returns CDR1 SGHRS and CDR2 YFSETQ. The V end lost 3 bases, the J end lost 1 base, and 7 bases lay between the germline ends. The CDR3: CASSSEPNTEAFF. In nucleotides, the CDR3 is TGCGCCAGCAGCTCCGAGCCGAACACTGAAGCTTTCTTT.

V usage is TRBV5-1 and J usage is TRBJ2-1, with D tentatively TRBD1 (5 bases). V lost 4 bases, J lost 16 bases, and 15 bases lay in between. There are 11 residues in the CDR3. CDR1 is SGHRS, CDR2 YFSETQ, per germline. The CDR3 is CASSPGPPHFF. In DNA, the CDR3 is TGCGCCAGCAGCCCAGGGCCTCCGCACTTCTTC.

This CDR3 is CASSFSGAEETQYF. For the CDR3, the DNA is TGTGCCAGCAGCTTCTCCGGAGCTGAAGAGACCCAGTACTTC. The chain couples TRBV5-4 to TRBJ2-5; D is uncertain. The ends were cut back, 2 bases at V and 3 bases at J, with 11 bases in the middle. The CDR3 extends over 14 amino acids. From germline, CDR1 is SGHNT and CDR2 YYREEE (reference sequence).

This chain uses TRBV7-9 with TRBJ1-2, with D unresolved. Germline V gene sequence: CDR1 SEHNR, CDR2 FQNEAQ (reference sequence). The CDR3 consists of 13 residues. V gave up 3 bases and J gave up 6 bases, with 11 bases separating them. CDR3 coding DNA: TGTGCCAGCAGCTTGGGCGTTCCCCATGGCTACACCTTC. This encodes CASSLGVPHGYTF.